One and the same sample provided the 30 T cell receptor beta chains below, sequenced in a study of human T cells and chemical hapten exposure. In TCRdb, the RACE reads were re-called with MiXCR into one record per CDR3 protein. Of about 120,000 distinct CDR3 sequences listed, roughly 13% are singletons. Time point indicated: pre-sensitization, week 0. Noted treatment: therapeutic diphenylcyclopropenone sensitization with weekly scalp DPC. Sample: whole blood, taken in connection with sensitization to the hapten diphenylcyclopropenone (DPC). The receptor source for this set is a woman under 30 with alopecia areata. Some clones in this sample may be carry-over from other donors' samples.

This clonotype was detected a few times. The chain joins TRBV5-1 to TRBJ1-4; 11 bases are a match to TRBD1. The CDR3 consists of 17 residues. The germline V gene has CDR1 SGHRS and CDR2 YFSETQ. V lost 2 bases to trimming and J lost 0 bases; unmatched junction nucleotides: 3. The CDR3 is CASSFGQGAPTNEKLFF. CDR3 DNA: TGCGCCAGCAGCTTCGGACAGGGGGCCCCAACTAATGAAAAACTGTTTTTT.

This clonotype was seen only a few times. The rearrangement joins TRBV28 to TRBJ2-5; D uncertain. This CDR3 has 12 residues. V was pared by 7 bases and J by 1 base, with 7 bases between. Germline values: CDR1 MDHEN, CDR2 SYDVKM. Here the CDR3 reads CASKRFQETQYF. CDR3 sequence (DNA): TGTGCCAGCAAGAGGTTCCAAGAGACCCAGTACTTC.

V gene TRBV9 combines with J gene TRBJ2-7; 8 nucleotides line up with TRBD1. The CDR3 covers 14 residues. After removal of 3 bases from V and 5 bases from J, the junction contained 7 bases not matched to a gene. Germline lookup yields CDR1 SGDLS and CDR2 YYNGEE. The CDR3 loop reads CASSAGQGSHEQYF. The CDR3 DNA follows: TGTGCCAGCAGCGCTGGACAGGGATCACACGAGCAGTACTTC.

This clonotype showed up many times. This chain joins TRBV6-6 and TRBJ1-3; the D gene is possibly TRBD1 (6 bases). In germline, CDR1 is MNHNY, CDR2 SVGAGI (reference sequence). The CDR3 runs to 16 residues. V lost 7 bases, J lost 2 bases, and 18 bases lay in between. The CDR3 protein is CASTPAGANAGNTIYF. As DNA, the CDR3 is TGTGCCAGCACCCCGGCGGGGGCCAACGCTGGAAACACCATATATTTT.

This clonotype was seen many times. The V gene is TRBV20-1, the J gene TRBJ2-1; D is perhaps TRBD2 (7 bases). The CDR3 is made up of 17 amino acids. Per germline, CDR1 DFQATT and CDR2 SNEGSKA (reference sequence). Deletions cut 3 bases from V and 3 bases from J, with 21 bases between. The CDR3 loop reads CSASSPYGGGNYNEQFF. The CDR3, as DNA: TGCAGTGCTAGTTCGCCTTACGGCGGGGGCAACTACAATGAGCAGTTCTTC.

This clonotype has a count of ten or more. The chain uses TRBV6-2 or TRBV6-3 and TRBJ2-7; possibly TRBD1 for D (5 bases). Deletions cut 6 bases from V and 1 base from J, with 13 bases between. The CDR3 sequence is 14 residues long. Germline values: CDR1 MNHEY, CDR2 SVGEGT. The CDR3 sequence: CASSIMDKSYEQYF. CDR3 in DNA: TGTGCCAGCAGCATTATGGACAAATCCTACGAGCAGTACTTC.

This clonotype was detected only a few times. CDR3 coding DNA: TGTGCCAGCACCCGAAATGGGGGCTTGGAGACCCAGTACTTC. Protein: CASTRNGGLETQYF. The chain has TRBV12-3 or TRBV12-4 and TRBJ2-5; TRBD1 is a possible D gene (6 bases). Trimming shortened V by 7 bases and J by 5 bases, and 17 bases separated the two germline ends. This CDR3 region has 14 residues.

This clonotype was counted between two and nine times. DNA of the CDR3: TGTGCCAGCAGCCGGGTTGGGAGCACTGAAGCTTTCTTT. Its translation: CASSRVGSTEAFF. The V call is TRBV25-1, the J call TRBJ1-1; unclear D gene. Germline V lookup: CDR1 MGHDK, CDR2 SYGVNS. Trimming cost V 6 bases and J 4 bases, with 12 bases left between them. The CDR3 contains 13 residues.

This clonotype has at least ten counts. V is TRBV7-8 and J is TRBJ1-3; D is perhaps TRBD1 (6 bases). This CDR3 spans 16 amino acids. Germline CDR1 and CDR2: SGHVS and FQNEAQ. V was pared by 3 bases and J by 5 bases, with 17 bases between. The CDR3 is CASSLIWTDKRNTIYF. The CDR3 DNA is TGTGCCAGCAGCTTGATCTGGACAGACAAACGAAACACCATATATTTT.

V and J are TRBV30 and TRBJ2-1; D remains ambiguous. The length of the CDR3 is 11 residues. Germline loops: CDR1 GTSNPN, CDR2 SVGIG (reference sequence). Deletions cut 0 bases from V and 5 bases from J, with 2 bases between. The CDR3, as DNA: TGTGCCTGGAGTGTGCACAATGAGCAGTTCTTC. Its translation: CAWSVHNEQFF.

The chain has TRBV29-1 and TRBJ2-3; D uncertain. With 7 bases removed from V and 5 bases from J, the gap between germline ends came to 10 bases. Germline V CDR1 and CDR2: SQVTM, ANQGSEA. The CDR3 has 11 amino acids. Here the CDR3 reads CSDYWGDTQYF. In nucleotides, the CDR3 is TGCAGCGATTATTGGGGAGATACGCAGTATTTT.

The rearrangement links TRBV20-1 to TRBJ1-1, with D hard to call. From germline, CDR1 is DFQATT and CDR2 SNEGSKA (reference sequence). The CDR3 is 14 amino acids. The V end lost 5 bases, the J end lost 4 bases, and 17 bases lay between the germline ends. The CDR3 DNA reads TGCAGTGCTTGGCGGGCCGAGGGAGGCACTGAAGCTTTCTTT. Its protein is CSAWRAEGGTEAFF.

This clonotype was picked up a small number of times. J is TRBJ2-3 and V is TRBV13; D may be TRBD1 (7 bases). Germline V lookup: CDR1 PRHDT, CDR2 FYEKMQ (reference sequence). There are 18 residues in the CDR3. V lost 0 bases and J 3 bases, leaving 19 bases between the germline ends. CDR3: CASSLGSEGARLTDTQYF. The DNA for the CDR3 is TGTGCCAGCAGCTTAGGCTCGGAGGGGGCGAGGCTAACAGATACGCAGTATTTT.

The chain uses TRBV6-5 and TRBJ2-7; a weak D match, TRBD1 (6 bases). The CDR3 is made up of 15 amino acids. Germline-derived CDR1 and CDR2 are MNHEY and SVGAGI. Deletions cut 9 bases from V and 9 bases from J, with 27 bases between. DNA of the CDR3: TGTGCCAGTGAGAACAGGGTAGGCCAGACTCGAGTGCAGTACTTC. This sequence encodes CASENRVGQTRVQYF.

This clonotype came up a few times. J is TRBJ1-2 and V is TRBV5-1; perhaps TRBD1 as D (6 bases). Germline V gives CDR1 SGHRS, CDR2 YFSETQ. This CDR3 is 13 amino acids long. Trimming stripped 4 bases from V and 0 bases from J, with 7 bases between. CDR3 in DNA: TGCGCCAGCAGCCGGGACACTAACTATGGCTACACCTTC. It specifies CASSRDTNYGYTF. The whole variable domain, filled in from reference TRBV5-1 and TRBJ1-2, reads KAGVTQTPRYLIKTRGQQVTLSCSPISGHRSVSWYQQTPGQGLQFLFEYFSETQRNKGNFPGRFSGRQFSNSRSEMNVSTLELGDSALYLCASSRDTNYGYTFGSGTRLTVV.

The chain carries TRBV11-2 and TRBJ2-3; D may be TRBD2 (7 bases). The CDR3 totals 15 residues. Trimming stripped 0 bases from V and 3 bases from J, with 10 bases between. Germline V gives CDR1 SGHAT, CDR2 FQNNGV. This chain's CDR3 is CASSLEGGLTDTQYF. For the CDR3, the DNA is TGTGCCAGCAGCTTAGAGGGGGGGCTAACAGATACGCAGTATTTT.

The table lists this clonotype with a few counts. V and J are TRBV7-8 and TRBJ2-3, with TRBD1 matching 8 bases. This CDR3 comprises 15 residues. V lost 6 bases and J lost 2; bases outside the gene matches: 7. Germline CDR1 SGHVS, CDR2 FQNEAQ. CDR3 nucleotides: TGTGCCAGCAGTCCGGACAGGGAACTCACAGATACGCAGTATTTT. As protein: CASSPDRELTDTQYF.

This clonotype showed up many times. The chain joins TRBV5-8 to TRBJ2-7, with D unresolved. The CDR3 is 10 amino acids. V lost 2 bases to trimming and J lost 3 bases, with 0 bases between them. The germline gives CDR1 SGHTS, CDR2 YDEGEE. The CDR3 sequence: CASSFYEQYF. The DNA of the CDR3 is TGTGCCAGCAGCTTCTACGAGCAGTACTTC.

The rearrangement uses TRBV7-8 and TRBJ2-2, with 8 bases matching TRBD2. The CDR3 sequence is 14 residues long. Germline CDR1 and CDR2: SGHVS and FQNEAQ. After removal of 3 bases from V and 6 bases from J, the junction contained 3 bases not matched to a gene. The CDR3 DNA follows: TGTGCCAGCAGCTTGGCTAGCGGGTCCGGGGAGCTGTTTTTT. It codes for CASSLASGSGELFF. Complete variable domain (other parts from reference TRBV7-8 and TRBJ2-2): GAGVSQSPRYKVAKRGQDVALRCDPISGHVSLFWYQQALGQGPEFLTYFQNEAQLDKSGLPSDRFFAERPEGSVSTLKIQRTQQEDSAVYLCASSLASGSGELFFGEGSRLTVL.

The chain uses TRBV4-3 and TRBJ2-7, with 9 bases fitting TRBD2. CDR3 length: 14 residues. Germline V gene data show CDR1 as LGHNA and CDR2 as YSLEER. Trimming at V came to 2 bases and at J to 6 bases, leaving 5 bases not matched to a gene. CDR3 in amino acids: CASSQFGTSLEQYF. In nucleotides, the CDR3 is TGCGCCAGCAGCCAATTCGGGACTAGCCTCGAGCAGTACTTC.

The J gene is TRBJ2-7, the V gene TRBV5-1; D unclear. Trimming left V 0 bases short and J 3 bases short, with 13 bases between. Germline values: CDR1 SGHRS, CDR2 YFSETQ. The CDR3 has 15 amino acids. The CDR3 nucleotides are TGCGCCAGCAGCTTGGAACCGTTCCCCATCTACGAGCAGTACTTC. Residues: CASSLEPFPIYEQYF.

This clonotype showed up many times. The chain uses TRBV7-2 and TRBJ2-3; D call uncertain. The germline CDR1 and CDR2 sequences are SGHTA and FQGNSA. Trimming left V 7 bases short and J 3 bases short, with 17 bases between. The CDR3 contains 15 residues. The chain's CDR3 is CASTPLWQETDTQYF. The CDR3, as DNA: TGTGCCAGCACACCCCTTTGGCAGGAGACAGATACGCAGTATTTT.

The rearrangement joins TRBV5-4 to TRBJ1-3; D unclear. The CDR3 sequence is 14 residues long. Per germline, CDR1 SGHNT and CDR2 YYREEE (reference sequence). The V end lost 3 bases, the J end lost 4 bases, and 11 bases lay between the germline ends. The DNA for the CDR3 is TGTGCCAGCAGCTCCCGCACCGGGGGAAACACCATATATTTT. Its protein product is CASSSRTGGNTIYF.

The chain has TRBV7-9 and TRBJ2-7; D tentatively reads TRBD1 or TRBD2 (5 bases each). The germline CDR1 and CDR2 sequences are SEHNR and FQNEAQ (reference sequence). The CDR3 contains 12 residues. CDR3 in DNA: TGTGCCAGCAGCTTAGCTGCAGGGACCTGGAGAGTC. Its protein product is CASSLAAGTWRV.

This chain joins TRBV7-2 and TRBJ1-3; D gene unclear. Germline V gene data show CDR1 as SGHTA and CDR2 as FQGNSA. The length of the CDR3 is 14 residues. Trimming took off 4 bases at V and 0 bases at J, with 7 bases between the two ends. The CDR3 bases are TGTGCCAGCAGCTCACTAAGCTCTGGAAACACCATATATTTT. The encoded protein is CASSSLSSGNTIYF.

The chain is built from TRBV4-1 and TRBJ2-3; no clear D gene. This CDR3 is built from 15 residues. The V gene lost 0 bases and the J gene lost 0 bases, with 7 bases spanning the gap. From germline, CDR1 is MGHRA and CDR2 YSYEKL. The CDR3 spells CASSQDSVSTDTQYF. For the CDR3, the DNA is TGCGCCAGCAGCCAAGATTCGGTCAGCACAGATACGCAGTATTTT.

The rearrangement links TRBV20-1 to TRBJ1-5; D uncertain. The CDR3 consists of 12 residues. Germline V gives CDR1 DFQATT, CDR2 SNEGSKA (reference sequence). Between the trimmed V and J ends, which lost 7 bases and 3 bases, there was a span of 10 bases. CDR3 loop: CSVTRTNQPQHF. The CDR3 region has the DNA TGCAGTGTTACAAGGACCAATCAGCCCCAGCATTTT.

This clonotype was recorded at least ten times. The chain's CDR3 is CASRSGGQNIQYF. Written as DNA, the CDR3 is TGTGCCAGCAGGTCAGGGGGGCAAAACATTCAGTACTTC. The chain combines TRBV28 with TRBJ2-4; D may be TRBD1 (7 bases). Deletions cut 6 bases from V and 5 bases from J, with 11 bases between. The germline gives CDR1 MDHEN, CDR2 SYDVKM. This CDR3 region has 13 residues.

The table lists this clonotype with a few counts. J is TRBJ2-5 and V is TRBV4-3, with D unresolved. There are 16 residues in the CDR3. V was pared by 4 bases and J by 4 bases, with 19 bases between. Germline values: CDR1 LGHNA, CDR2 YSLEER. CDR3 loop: CASSPTHSPRRETQYF. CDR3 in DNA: TGCGCCAGCAGCCCTACTCACTCGCCAAGACGAGAGACCCAGTACTTC.

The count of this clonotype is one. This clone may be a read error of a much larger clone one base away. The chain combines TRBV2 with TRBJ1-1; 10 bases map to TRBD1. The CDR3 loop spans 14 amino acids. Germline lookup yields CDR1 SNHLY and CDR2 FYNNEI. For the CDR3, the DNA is TGTGCCAGCAAGGGGGGACAGGGGAACGCTGAAGCTTTCTTT. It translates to CASKGGQGNAEAFF.